This is a list of T cell receptor beta chains from one sample in a study of cytomegalovirus exposure and HLA in healthy donors. Here immunoSEQ multiplex PCR was the method, and the copy in TCRdb shows in-frame clones only, minus some. This table has about 120,000 clones, 74% appearing once. Material for sequencing was PBMCs. These receptors came from a man in his forties in good health and CMV-seropositive. The CDR3 runs from the conserved cysteine through the conserved F or W. D genes are given only for firm matches. A clone size is listed for some rows: how often the clone was seen (once, few, many), or a class if it is expanded.

NA,TRBJ1-2,TRBV2,TRBD1,CASSPDRGRGSYGYTF,TGTGCCAGCAGCCCGGACAGGGGCCGGGGGAGCTATGGCTACACCTTC
NA,TRBJ2-6,TRBV7-2,TRBD1,CASSPTGDRGFVLTF,TGTGCCAGCAGCCCAACTGGGGACAGGGGCTTTGTCCTGACTTTC
NA,TRBJ2-5,TRBV9,TRBD1,CASSADRGRPGETQYF,TGTGCCAGCAGCGCGGACAGGGGACGTCCTGGGGAGACCCAGTACTTC
NA,TRBJ1-5,TRBV7-2,NA,CASSPGVEPQHF,TGTGCCAGCAGCCCAGGGGTTGAGCCCCAGCATTTT
NA,TRBJ1-2,TRBV6-5,NA,CASKQGYGNGYTF,TGTGCCAGCAAGCAGGGATATGGAAATGGCTACACCTTC
once,TRBJ2-3,TRBV7-6,TRBD2,CASSPTSGNPTDTQYF,TGTGCCAGCAGCCCTACTAGCGGAAACCCCACAGATACGCAGTATTTT
NA,TRBJ2-7,TRBV9,TRBD1,CASSAQGQAAGEQYF,TGTGCCAGCAGCGCCCAGGGACAGGCGGCCGGCGAGCAGTACTTC
NA,TRBJ1-2,TRBV28,NA,CASSFHGQIHIYGYTF,TGTGCCAGCAGTTTCCACGGACAGATCCATATCTATGGCTACACCTTC
few,TRBJ2-1,TRBV2,TRBD1,CASSSIRDRASGQFF,TGTGCCAGCAGTTCCATCCGGGACAGGGCCTCTGGGCAGTTCTTC
few,TRBJ2-7,TRBV6-1,NA,CASARIYEQYF,TGTGCCAGCGCGCGGATTTACGAGCAGTACTTC
NA,TRBJ2-5,TRBV7-9,TRBD2,CASSLGSGSIETQYF,TGTGCCAGCAGCTTAGGGAGCGGGAGCATTGAGACCCAGTACTTC